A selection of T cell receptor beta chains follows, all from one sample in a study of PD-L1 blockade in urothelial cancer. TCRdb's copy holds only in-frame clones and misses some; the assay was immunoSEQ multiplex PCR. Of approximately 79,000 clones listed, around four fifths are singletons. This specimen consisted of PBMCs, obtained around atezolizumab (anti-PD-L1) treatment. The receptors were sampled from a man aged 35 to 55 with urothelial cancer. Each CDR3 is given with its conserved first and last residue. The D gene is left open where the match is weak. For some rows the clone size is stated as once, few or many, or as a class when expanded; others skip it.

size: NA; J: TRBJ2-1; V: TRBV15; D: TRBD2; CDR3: CATSRLFGEGDEQFF; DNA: TGTGCCACCAGCAGACTATTCGGGGAGGGCGATGAGCAGTTCTTC
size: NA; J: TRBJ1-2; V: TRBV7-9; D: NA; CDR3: CASSLVASGLINYGYTF; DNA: TGTGCCAGCAGCTTAGTGGCGTCGGGACTGATTAACTATGGCTACACCTTC
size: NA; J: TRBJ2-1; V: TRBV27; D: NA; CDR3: CASSPQKGSSYNEQFF; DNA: TGTGCCAGCAGCCCACAGAAAGGTTCATCCTACAATGAGCAGTTCTTC
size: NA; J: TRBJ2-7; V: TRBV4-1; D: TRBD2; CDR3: CASSQGSGRANQDEQYF; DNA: TGCGCCAGCAGCCAAGGTAGCGGGAGGGCCAATCAGGACGAGCAGTACTTC
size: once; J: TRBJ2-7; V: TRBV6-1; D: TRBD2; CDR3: CASSQTSGAYEQYF; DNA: TGTGCCAGTTCTCAGACTAGCGGAGCCTACGAGCAGTACTTC
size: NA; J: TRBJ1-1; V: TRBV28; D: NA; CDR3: CASRRARALNTEAFF; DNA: TGTGCCAGCAGGAGGGCGAGGGCTCTGAACACTGAAGCTTTCTTT
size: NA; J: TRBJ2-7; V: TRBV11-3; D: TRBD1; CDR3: CASSPTPGTGGKYEQYF; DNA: TGTGCCAGCAGCCCAACCCCCGGGACAGGGGGCAAGTACGAGCAGTACTTC
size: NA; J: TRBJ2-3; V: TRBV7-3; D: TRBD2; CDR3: CASSAGLAGPLADTQYF; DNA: TGTGCCAGCAGCGCCGGGCTAGCGGGGCCCCTCGCAGATACGCAGTATTTT
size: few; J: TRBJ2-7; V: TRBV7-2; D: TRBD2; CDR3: CASSSRTSGRNSDEQYF; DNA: TGTGCCAGCAGCTCACGGACTAGCGGGAGGAATAGTGACGAGCAGTACTTC
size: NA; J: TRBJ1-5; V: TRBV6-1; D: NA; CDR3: CASSEDIRQPQHF; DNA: TGTGCCAGCAGTGAAGACATCAGGCAGCCCCAGCATTTT
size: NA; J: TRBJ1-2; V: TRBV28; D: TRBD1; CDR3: CASSAIDGTGVGNYGYTF; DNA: TGTGCCAGCAGTGCAATCGACGGGACAGGGGTCGGGAACTATGGCTACACCTTC
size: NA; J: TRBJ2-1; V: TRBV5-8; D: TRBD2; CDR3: CASSLWGSGSGEQFF; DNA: TGTGCCAGCAGCTTGTGGGGTAGCGGGAGCGGTGAGCAGTTCTTC
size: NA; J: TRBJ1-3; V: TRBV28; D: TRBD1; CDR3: CASNPTGGRGNTIYF; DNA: TGTGCCAGTAATCCAACAGGGGGAAGAGGAAACACCATATATTTT
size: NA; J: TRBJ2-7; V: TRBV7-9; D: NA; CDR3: CASSIQGYEQYF; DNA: TGTGCCAGCAGTATACAGGGCTACGAGCAGTACTTC
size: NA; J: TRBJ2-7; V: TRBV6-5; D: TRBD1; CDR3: CASSYRTGANFYEQYF; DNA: TGTGCCAGCAGTTACAGGACAGGGGCAAATTTCTACGAGCAGTACTTC
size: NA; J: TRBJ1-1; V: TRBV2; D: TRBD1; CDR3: CASSLTGGNTEAFF; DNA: TGTGCCAGCAGCTTGACAGGGGGGAACACTGAAGCTTTCTTT
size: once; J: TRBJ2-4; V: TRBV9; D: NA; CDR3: CASSPSLGGQNIQYF; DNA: TGTGCCAGCAGCCCTTCCCTGGGGGGGCAGAACATTCAGTACTTC
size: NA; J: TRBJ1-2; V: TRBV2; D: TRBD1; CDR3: CASSGTASGYTF; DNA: TGTGCCAGCAGCGGGACAGCTTCTGGCTACACCTTC
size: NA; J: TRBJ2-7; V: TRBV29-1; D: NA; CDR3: CSVDRSFSYEQYF; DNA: TGCAGCGTTGACAGGTCGTTCTCCTACGAGCAGTACTTC
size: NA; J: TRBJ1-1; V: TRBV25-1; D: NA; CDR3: CASRDAGGPAFF; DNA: TGTGCCAGCAGGGACGCGGGGGGTCCGGCTTTCTTT
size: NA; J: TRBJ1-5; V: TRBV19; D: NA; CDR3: CASSIGEFNQPQHF; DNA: TGTGCCAGTAGTATCGGAGAGTTCAATCAGCCCCAGCATTTT
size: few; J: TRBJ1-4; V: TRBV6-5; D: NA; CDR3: CASSLGATNEKLFF; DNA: TGTGCCAGCAGTCTAGGGGCAACTAATGAAAAACTGTTTTTT
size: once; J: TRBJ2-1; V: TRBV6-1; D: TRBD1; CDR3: CASRQGAGSYNEQFF; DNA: TGTGCCAGCAGACAGGGGGCAGGCTCCTACAATGAGCAGTTCTTC
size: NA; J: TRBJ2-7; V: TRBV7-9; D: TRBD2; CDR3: CASSLERREASYEQYF; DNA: TGTGCCAGCAGCTTAGAGAGGCGGGAGGCCTCCTACGAGCAGTACTTC
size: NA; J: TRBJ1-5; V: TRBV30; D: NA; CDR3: CAWSPGEGGLRRAQHF; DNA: TGTGCCTGGAGTCCCGGGGAAGGTGGCCTACGCCGTGCCCAGCATTTT
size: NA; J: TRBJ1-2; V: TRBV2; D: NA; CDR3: CASSYREGFWGYGYTF; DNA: TGTGCCAGCAGTTACAGGGAAGGTTTTTGGGGCTATGGCTACACCTTC
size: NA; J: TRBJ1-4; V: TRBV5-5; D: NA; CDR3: CASSGTPREKLFF; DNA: TGTGCCAGCAGTGGGACACCGAGGGAAAAACTGTTTTTT
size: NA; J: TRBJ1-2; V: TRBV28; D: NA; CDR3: CASSSPFNLGSYGYTF; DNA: TGTGCCAGCAGTTCCCCTTTTAACCTCGGGTCCTATGGCTACACCTTC
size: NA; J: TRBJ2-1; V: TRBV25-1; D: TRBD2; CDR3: CASSELGGGGNEQFF; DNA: TGTGCCAGCAGTGAACTAGGCGGGGGGGGGAATGAGCAGTTCTTC
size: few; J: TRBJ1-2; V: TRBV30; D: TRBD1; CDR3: CAWSSENRGKGYTF; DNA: TGTGCCTGGAGTTCCGAGAACAGGGGAAAGGGCTACACCTTC
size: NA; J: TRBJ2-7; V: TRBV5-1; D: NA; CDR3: CASRPGLVSYEQYF; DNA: TGCGCCAGCAGACCGGGACTCGTCTCCTACGAGCAGTACTTC
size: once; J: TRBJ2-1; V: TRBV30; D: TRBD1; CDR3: CAWSDPDRHNEQFF; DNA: TGTGCCTGGAGTGATCCGGACAGGCACAATGAGCAGTTCTTC
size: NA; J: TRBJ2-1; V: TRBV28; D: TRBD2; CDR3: CASRYGGLYANEQFF; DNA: TGTGCCAGCAGGTATGGGGGACTATACGCCAATGAGCAGTTCTTC
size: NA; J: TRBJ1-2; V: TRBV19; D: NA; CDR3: CASTRIGEGNYGYTF; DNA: TGTGCCAGTACCCGTATCGGGGAGGGGAACTATGGCTACACCTTC
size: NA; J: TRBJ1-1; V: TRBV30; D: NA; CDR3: CAWSVLGANTEAFF; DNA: TGTGCCTGGAGTGTACTTGGGGCGAACACTGAAGCTTTCTTT
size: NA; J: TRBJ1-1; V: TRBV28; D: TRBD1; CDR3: CASRITGTVSEAFF; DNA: TGTGCCAGCAGGATTACCGGGACAGTAAGTGAAGCTTTCTTT
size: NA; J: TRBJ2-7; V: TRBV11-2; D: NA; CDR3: CASSGGDFTYEQYF; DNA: TGTGCCAGCAGCGGCGGGGACTTCACCTACGAACAGTACTTC
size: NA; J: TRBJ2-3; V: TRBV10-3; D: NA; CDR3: CAISETVGGTQYF; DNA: TGTGCCATCAGTGAGACGGTGGGGGGTACGCAGTATTTT
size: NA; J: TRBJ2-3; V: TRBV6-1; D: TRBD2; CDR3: CASNRLAGAADTQYF; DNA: TGTGCCAGCAACCGACTAGCGGGAGCGGCAGATACGCAGTATTTT
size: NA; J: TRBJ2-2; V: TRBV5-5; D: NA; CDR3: CASSLGLGELFF; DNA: TGTGCCAGCAGCTTGGGGCTCGGGGAGCTGTTTTTT
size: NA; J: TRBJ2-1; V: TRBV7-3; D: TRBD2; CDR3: CASSTGGGPYNEQFF; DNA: TGTGCCAGCAGCACGGGGGGGGGCCCCTACAATGAGCAGTTCTTC
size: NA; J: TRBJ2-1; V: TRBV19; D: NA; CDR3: CASSEAGTLGGQFF; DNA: TGTGCCAGTAGTGAAGCCGGGACATTGGGCGGGCAGTTCTTC
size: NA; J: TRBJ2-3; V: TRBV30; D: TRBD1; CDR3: CAWKTGIGTDTQYF; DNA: TGTGCCTGGAAGACAGGGATTGGCACAGATACGCAGTATTTT
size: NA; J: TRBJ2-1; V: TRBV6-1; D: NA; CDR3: CASSPDFRSYNEQFF; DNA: TGTGCCAGCAGCCCTGACTTCCGCTCCTACAATGAGCAGTTCTTC
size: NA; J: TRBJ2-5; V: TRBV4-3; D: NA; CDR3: CASSQEIAGWETQYF; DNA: TGCGCCAGCAGCCAAGAAATTGCCGGGTGGGAGACCCAGTACTTC
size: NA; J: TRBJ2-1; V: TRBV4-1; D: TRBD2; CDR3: CASRSSGGSSYNEQFF; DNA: TGCGCCAGCAGAAGTAGCGGGGGGAGCTCCTACAATGAGCAGTTCTTC
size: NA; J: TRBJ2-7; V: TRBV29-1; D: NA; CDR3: CSVGSGPYEQYF; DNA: TGCAGCGTTGGTTCCGGTCCCTACGAGCAGTACTTC
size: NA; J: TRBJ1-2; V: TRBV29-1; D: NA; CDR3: CSVEGSANGYTF; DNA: TGCAGCGTAGAGGGCAGCGCTAATGGCTACACCTTC
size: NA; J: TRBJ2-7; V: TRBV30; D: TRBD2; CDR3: CVCAGGSGDEQYF; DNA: TGTGTTTGTGCGGGGGGATCGGGGGACGAGCAGTACTTC
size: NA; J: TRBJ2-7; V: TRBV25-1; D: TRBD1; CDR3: CASSVIGTGSSYEQYF; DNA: TGTGCCAGCAGCGTCATCGGGACAGGCAGCTCCTACGAGCAGTACTTC
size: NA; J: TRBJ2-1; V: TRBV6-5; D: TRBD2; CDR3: CASRLAGGLYNEQFF; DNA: TGTGCCAGCAGATTAGCGGGAGGGTTGTACAATGAGCAGTTCTTC
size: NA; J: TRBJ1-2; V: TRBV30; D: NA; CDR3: CAWSRAGAGYTF; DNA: TGTGCCTGGAGCCGAGCGGGGGCTGGCTACACCTTC